This TCR beta chain originates from a study of cytomegalovirus exposure and HLA in healthy donors. CDR1 and CDR2 from the germline V gene are SQVTM and ANQGSEA. Trimming took 4 bases from V and 5 from J, leaving 15 bases between them. The CDR3 covers 14 residues. The PCR had 60 Vbeta and 13 Jbeta primers. In the original workflow: The authors later counted approximately 80 million unique TCR beta chains, roughly 10 million of them shared. Generated by immunoSEQ multiplex PCR, the TCRdb table keeps only in-frame clones and is missing some. That table gives V, J and clone size, and the DNA gave D and trimming. Here the sample spans approximately 120,000 clones, around 75% being singletons. Overall study findings and caveats: Later analysis showed TCR association rates varying by HLA locus, highest for DRB1 and lowest for HLA-C. In an earlier analysis, about 87% or about 30%: the productive usage of most TCR beta V segments. When a later analysis was performed, an Asian-associated ancestry cluster reportedly had fewer N-insertions than the roughly 630-donor mean.

In this sample, this clone turned up a few times. What it binds is unknown. The specimen sequenced was PBMCs. The chain has TRBV29-1 and TRBJ1-5; tentatively, D is TRBD1 (5 bases). This receptor was obtained from a man in his 60s in good health and CMV-seropositive. For the CDR3, the DNA is TGCAGCGTTGGATCCGGCAGGGCGGATCAGCCCCAGCATTTT. Translation gives CSVGSGRADQPQHF.